The 3 T cell receptor beta chains listed next were all sequenced from one sample in a study of cytomegalovirus exposure and HLA in healthy donors (TCRdb year 2017). Library preparation was by the immunoSEQ multiplex PCR assay. For the multiplex PCR, a mixture combining 60 forward primers for TCR Vbeta segments and 13 reverse primers for TCR Jbeta segments was used. Sourced from immuneACCESS, this table was stored by TCRdb with only in-frame sequences that have V and J called. A share of the clones is absent; for the studies checked, an unresolved V gene accounts for under half, and the remainder has no known explanation. Across this sample there are 100,000 to 150,000 clones, with roughly 80% seen only once. Roughly 3.6% of the sample is held by the ten biggest clonotypes. The sequenced sample consisted of PBMCs. The source is a man aged 30 to 39 in good health and CMV-seronegative.

The gene calls are TRBV2 and TRBJ1-4; no clear D gene. Deletions cut 7 bases from V and 0 bases from J, with 12 bases between. CDR1 and CDR2 (germline): SNHLY, FYNNEI. The CDR3 length is 15 residues. The CDR3: CASMPGGATNEKLFF. The CDR3 DNA reads TGTGCCAGCATGCCAGGAGGAGCAACTAATGAAAAACTGTTTTTT.

The chain couples TRBV29-1 to TRBJ1-6, with a possible D match to TRBD1 (5 bases). Trimming cost V 6 bases and J 6 bases, with 15 bases left between them. The V gene's germline CDR1 is SQVTM and CDR2 ANQGSEA. CDR3 length: 14 residues. The CDR3 region has the DNA TGCAGCGTACAAATGGGACTGGCTAATTCACCCCTCCACTTT. It yields the protein CSVQMGLANSPLHF.

Only a few counts were recorded for this clone. V usage is TRBV2 and J usage is TRBJ2-1; the match to TRBD1 covers 12 bases. V shed 6 bases, J shed 5 bases, and the junction held 2 bases outside the gene matches. The CDR3 contains 14 residues. Germline V gene sequence: CDR1 SNHLY, CDR2 FYNNEI. The CDR3 loop is CASRGQGANNEQFF. Here the CDR3 DNA reads TGTGCCAGCAGGGGACAGGGGGCTAACAATGAGCAGTTCTTC. The variable domain in full, with the rest retrieved from reference TRBV2 and TRBJ2-1, is EPEVTQTPSHQVTQMGQEVILRCVPISNHLYFYWYRQILGQKVEFLVSFYNNEISEKSEIFDDQFSVERPDGSNFTLKIRSTKLEDSAMYFCASRGQGANNEQFFGPGTRLTVL.